This is a list of T cell receptor beta chains from one sample in a study of cytomegalovirus exposure and HLA in healthy donors. TCRdb's table, derived via immunoSEQ multiplex PCR, lists solely in-frame clones and lacks some. The sample lists about 110,000 clones, about 80% occurring once. Input material: PBMCs. Source of these receptors: a woman aged 40 to 50 in good health and CMV-seronegative. Each CDR3 is given with its conserved first and last residue. D genes are given only for firm matches. Clone sizes are given selectively: once, few, many, or a class where the clone is expanded.

clone_size j_call v_call d_call cdr3_aa cdr3_nt
few TRBJ1-4 TRBV12-2 - CASRLYLEAAGGSGKLFF TGTGCAAGTCGCTTATATTTAGAGGCGGCAGGGGGATCAGGAAAACTGTTTTTT
- TRBJ2-3 TRBV29-1 - CSAEPSGVDTQYF TGCAGCGCCGAGCCGTCAGGGGTAGATACGCAGTATTTT
- TRBJ2-7 TRBV6-6 TRBD2 CASSSLAGVVYEQYF TGTGCCAGCAGTTCACTAGCGGGAGTTGTGTACGAGCAGTACTTC
once TRBJ2-6 TRBV28 - CASTSAGSGANVLTF TGTGCCAGCACATCGGCGGGCTCTGGGGCCAACGTCCTGACTTTC
- TRBJ1-1 TRBV7-9 - CSSSTWNTEAFF TGTTCCAGCAGCACATGGAACACTGAAGCTTTCTTT
- TRBJ2-1 TRBV7-8 TRBD2 CASSFGAGDGREQFF TGTGCCAGCAGCTTCGGAGCGGGAGACGGGCGGGAGCAGTTCTTC
- TRBJ1-1 TRBV7-6 - CASSLRGGTEAFF TGTGCCAGCAGCTTAAGAGGGGGCACTGAAGCTTTCTTT
- TRBJ1-4 TRBV28 TRBD1 CASSFALGQKGEEKLFF TGTGCCAGCAGTTTCGCTCTGGGACAGAAGGGGGAAGAAAAACTGTTTTTT
- TRBJ1-5 TRBV7-9 TRBD1 CASSQSHTGGNQPQHF TGTGCCAGCAGCCAAAGTCACACAGGGGGCAATCAGCCCCAGCATTTT
- TRBJ2-3 TRBV5-8 TRBD1 CASSPGQGGPDTQYF TGTGCCAGCAGCCCGGGACAGGGTGGCCCAGATACGCAGTATTTT
few TRBJ1-3 TRBV11-3 - CASSLGLGNTIYF TGTGCCAGCAGCTTAGGTCTTGGAAACACCATATATTTT
- TRBJ1-1 TRBV6-1 TRBD1 CASSEAGTGFSEAFF TGTGCCAGCAGTGAAGCCGGGACAGGGTTCTCTGAAGCTTTCTTT
few TRBJ2-7 TRBV15 TRBD2 CATSRDHGGEAYEQYF TGTGCCACCAGCAGAGATCACGGGGGGGAGGCCTACGAGCAGTACTTC
- TRBJ2-7 TRBV10-1 - CASSAGYDNEQYF TGCGCCAGCAGTGCAGGGTATGATAACGAGCAGTACTTC
- TRBJ1-1 TRBV4-3 - CASSQDLGTPNTKAFF TGCGCCAGCAGCCAAGATTTGGGGACACCGAACACTAAAGCTTTCTTT
- TRBJ1-1 TRBV27 - CASIGAPGGTEAFF TGTGCCAGCATTGGAGCCCCCGGCGGCACTGAAGCTTTCTTT
- TRBJ2-4 TRBV6-5 TRBD1 CASSGQGVNIQYF TGTGCCAGCAGTGGACAGGGGGTGAACATTCAGTACTTC
- TRBJ2-7 TRBV2 TRBD2 CASSDEAGDEQYF TGTGCCAGCAGTGACGAAGCGGGAGACGAGCAGTACTTC
- TRBJ2-5 TRBV30 TRBD1 CAWSVRDRYQETQYF TGTGCCTGGAGTGTTCGGGACAGGTACCAAGAGACCCAGTACTTC
- TRBJ1-4 TRBV5-1 TRBD1 CASSLQQGEKLFF TGCGCCAGCAGCTTGCAACAGGGGGAAAAACTGTTTTTT
few TRBJ1-6 TRBV9 - CASSVAHGLDNSPLHF TGTGCCAGCAGCGTAGCTCACGGTCTCGATAATTCACCCCTCCACTTT
- TRBJ2-7 TRBV19 - CASSISAGDEQYF TGTGCCAGTAGTATTTCCGCAGGGGACGAGCAGTACTTC
- TRBJ1-1 TRBV28 - CASSHRVGMNTEAFF TGTGCCAGCAGTCACAGGGTAGGGATGAACACTGAAGCTTTCTTT
few TRBJ1-2 TRBV29-1 - CSVQGSLNYGYTF TGCAGCGTGCAGGGGTCCCTCAACTATGGCTACACCTTC
- TRBJ2-2 TRBV7-2 - CASSLLAPVTPGELFF TGTGCCAGCAGCTTATTAGCACCTGTCACCCCCGGGGAGCTGTTTTTT
- TRBJ2-3 TRBV18 TRBD2 CASSPASGGGTDTQYF TGTGCCAGCTCACCGGCTAGCGGGGGGGGCACAGATACGCAGTATTTT
- TRBJ1-4 TRBV15 - CATSRDRVARKLFF TGTGCCACCAGCAGAGATCGGGTGGCGAGGAAACTGTTTTTT
- TRBJ2-3 TRBV2 TRBD1 CASSEAYRGDTQYF TGTGCCAGCAGTGAAGCCTACAGGGGAGATACGCAGTATTTT
- TRBJ2-7 TRBV27 - CASSYLGASYEQYF TGTGCCAGCAGTTATCTGGGAGCCTCCTACGAGCAGTACTTC
- TRBJ1-2 TRBV30 TRBD1 CASHRGTNYGYTF TGTGCCTCCCACAGGGGAACTAACTATGGCTACACCTTC
- TRBJ1-2 TRBV27 TRBD1 CASSLGQSSNYGYTF TGTGCCAGCAGTCTGGGACAGTCCTCTAACTATGGCTACACCTTC
- TRBJ2-2 TRBV5-1 - CASKNLTRAKGGELFF TGCGCCAGCAAAAACTTGACCAGGGCTAAAGGCGGGGAGCTGTTTTTT
once TRBJ2-7 TRBV5-1 TRBD1 CASSSGQGSYEQYF TGCGCCAGCAGCTCGGGACAGGGGTCCTACGAGCAGTACTTC
- TRBJ2-3 TRBV18 TRBD2 CASSPPRSGAITDTQYF TGTGCCAGCTCACCACCCCGTAGCGGGGCAATCACAGATACGCAGTATTTT
- TRBJ2-7 TRBV19 TRBD2 CASSPTTTGTRYF TGTGCCAGTAGTCCGACAACCACCGGGACTAGGTACTTC
- TRBJ2-1 TRBV2 - CASSRSVMSQNEQFF TGTGCCAGCAGTCGATCGGTTATGTCCCAAAATGAGCAGTTCTTC
once TRBJ2-1 TRBV27 - CASTPGNGMYEQFF TGTGCCAGCACCCCGGGTAACGGGATGTATGAGCAGTTCTTC
- TRBJ2-5 TRBV5-6 - CASSFGGETQYF TGTGCCAGCAGCTTCGGAGGAGAGACCCAGTACTTC
- TRBJ2-2 TRBV29-1 - CSIRSSSAGELFF TGCAGCATCCGAAGTAGTAGCGCCGGGGAGCTGTTTTTT